These 7 T cell receptor beta chains were all obtained from the same sample, sequenced in a study of cytomegalovirus exposure and HLA in healthy donors. It was with 60 Vbeta and 13 Jbeta primers that the PCR ran. Repertoires were generated with immunoSEQ multiplex PCR, while TCRdb's copy carries only in-frame clones and drops some. The data contain about 120,000 clones, 70% to 80% of them singletons. The sequenced sample was PBMCs. The origin of the receptors is a woman in her thirties or forties in good health and CMV-seropositive.

Details on this clone: Its ends do not fully match the called genes, so a read error is possible. V usage is TRBV7-7 and J usage is TRBJ2-1; D is uncertain. CDR1 is SSHAT and CDR2 is FNYEAQ in the germline V gene (reference sequence). The CDR3 totals 15 residues. CDR3 sequence (DNA): TGTGCTAGCAGCTTTGGCAAGAACGAATACAATGAGCAGTTCTTC. Its protein product is CASSFGKNEYNEQFF.

CDR3 coding DNA: TGTGCCAGCAGCTTTCGGGATCAGCCCCAGCATTTT. Residues: CASSFRDQPQHF. V usage is TRBV5-8 and J usage is TRBJ1-5, with unresolved D. Germline values: CDR1 SGHTS, CDR2 YDEGEE. This CDR3 has 12 amino acids. The ends were cut back, 2 bases at V and 5 bases at J, with 5 bases in the middle.

The CDR3 region is CASSTLAGGGETQYF. In DNA form, the CDR3 reads TGTGCCAGCAGCACTCTAGCGGGAGGGGGAGAGACCCAGTACTTC. The genes are TRBV7-2 and TRBJ2-5; 12 bases agree with TRBD2. The length of the CDR3 is 15 residues. V was clipped by 5 bases and J by 4 bases; unmatched bases: 5. Germline assignment: CDR1 SGHTA and CDR2 FQGNSA. The complete variable domain, with remaining parts taken from reference TRBV7-2 and TRBJ2-5, reads GAGVSQSPSNKVTEKGKDVELRCDPISGHTALYWYRQSLGQGLEFLIYFQGNSAPDKSGLPSDRFSAERTGGSVSTLTIQRTQQEDSAVYLCASSTLAGGGETQYFGPGTRLLVL.

The rearrangement uses TRBV5-1 and TRBJ2-7, with D possibly TRBD1 on 6 matching bases. The length of the CDR3 is 15 residues. V was pared by 5 bases and J by 2 bases, with 17 bases between. Looked up from germline, CDR1 is SGHRS and CDR2 is YFSETQ. The CDR3 region is CASRRQEGPPYEQYF. The CDR3 bases are TGCGCCAGCAGAAGACAGGAAGGTCCACCCTACGAGCAGTACTTC.

The chain is built from TRBV11-2 and TRBJ2-2; 7 nucleotides line up with TRBD1. V dropped 3 bases and J dropped 11; count of bases not matched to a gene: 3. The CDR3 is 12 amino acids. Germline CDR1 is SGHAT and CDR2 is FQNNGV. This CDR3 reads CASSFYRGELFF. CDR3 DNA: TGTGCCAGCAGCTTCTACAGGGGAGAGCTGTTTTTT.

The V and J genes are TRBV4-1 and TRBJ2-7; TRBD2 aligns across 8 bases. CDR1 and CDR2 (germline): MGHRA, YSYEKL. V shed 1 base, J shed 4 bases, and the junction held 9 bases outside the gene matches. This CDR3 contains 16 residues. The CDR3 DNA is TGCGCCAGCAGCCAAGGTGCCGGGACTAGACGGTACGAGCAGTACTTC. Encoded protein: CASSQGAGTRRYEQYF.

The chain carries TRBV19 and TRBJ2-5, with D tentatively TRBD1 (5 bases). With the DNA end fitting TRBJ2-7 better, the J assignment may be wrong. The CDR3 is 13 residues long. Germline lookup yields CDR1 LNHDA and CDR2 SQIVND (reference sequence). CDR3 nucleotides: TGTGCCAGTAGTATTGCCAGGGCCTACGAGCAGTACTTC. It codes for CASSIARAYEQYF.